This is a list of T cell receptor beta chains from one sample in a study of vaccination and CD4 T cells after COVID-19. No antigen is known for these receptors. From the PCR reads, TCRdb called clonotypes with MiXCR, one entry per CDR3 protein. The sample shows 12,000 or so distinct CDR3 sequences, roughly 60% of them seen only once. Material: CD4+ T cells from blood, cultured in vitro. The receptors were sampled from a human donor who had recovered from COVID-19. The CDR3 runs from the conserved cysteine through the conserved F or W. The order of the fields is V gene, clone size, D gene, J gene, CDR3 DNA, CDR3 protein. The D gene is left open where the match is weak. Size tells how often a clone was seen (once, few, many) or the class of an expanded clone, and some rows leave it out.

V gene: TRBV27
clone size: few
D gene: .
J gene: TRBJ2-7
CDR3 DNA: TGTGCCAGCAGGGAACCGGGACGACCCTACGAGCAGTACTTT
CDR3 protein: CASREPGRPYEQYF

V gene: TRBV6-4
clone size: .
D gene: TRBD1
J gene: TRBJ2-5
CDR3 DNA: TGTGCCAGCAGTGACTCGTCCGGACAGGGGAGGGTGGCGGAGACCCAGTACTTC
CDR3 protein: CASSDSSGQGRVAETQYF

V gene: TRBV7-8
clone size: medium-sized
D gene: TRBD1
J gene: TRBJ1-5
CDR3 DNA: TGTGCCAGCAGCCTTAGCGGACAGGTGGGACAGCCCCAGCATTTT
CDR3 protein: CASSLSGQVGQPQHF

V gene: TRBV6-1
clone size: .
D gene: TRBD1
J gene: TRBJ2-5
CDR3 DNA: TGTGCCAGCAGTAACCGAGACAGGGGGCTCCAAGAGACCCAGTACTTC
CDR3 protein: CASSNRDRGLQETQYF

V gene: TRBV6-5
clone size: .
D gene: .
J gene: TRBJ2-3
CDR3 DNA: TGTGCCAGCAGTTACGGGACTGGCACAGATACGCAGTATTTT
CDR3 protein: CASSYGTGTDTQYF

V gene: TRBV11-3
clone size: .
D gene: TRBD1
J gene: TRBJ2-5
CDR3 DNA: TGTGCCAGCAGCTCCGCCGGACAGGGAGCGGAGACCCAGTACTTC
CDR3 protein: CASSSAGQGAETQYF

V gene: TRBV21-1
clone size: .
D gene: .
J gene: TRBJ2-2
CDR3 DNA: TGTGCCAGCAGCAACTTACTTCCGGGACTCCACACCGGGGAGCTGTTTTTT
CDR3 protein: CASSNLLPGLHTGELFF

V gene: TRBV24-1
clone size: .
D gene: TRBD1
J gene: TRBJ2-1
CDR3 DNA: TGTGCCACCAGGACAGGGTCCAGCGTCTACAATGAGCAGTTCTTC
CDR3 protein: CATRTGSSVYNEQFF

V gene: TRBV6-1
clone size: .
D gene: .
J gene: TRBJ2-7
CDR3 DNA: TGTGCCAGCAGTGAGGGTGGCGAGCAGTACTTC
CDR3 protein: CASSEGGEQYF

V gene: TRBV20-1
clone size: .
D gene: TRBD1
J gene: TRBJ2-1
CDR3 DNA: TGCAGTGCTACGGGGACAGGGGTAAATGAGCAGTTCTTC
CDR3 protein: CSATGTGVNEQFF

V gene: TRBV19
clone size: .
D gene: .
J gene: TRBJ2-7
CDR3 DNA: TGTGCCAGTAGTATAGTGGGCAGCTACGAGCAGTACTTC
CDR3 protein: CASSIVGSYEQYF

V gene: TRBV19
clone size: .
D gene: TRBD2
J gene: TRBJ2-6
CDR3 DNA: TGTGCCAGTAGTATCTCCGTTGGCGGGAGCTCTGGGGCCAACGTCCTGACTTTC
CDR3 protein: CASSISVGGSSGANVLTF

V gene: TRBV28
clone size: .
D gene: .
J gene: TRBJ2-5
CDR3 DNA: TGTGCCAGCAGTTTAACCAGGGAGACCCAGTACTTC
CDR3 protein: CASSLTRETQYF

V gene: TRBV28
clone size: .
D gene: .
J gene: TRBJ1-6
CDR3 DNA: TGTGCCAGCACTGACTATAATTCACCCCTCCACTTT
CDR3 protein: CASTDYNSPLHF

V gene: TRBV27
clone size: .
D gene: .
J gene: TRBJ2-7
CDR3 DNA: TGTGCCAGCAGTTACGTTAGCAGGGGCTACGAGCAGTACTTC
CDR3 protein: CASSYVSRGYEQYF

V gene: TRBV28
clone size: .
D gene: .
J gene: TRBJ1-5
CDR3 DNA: TGTGCCAGCAGTTTAGGCCGGCGGCGGGTGTTGTTTCAGCCCCAGCATTTT
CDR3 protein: CASSLGRRRVLFQPQHF

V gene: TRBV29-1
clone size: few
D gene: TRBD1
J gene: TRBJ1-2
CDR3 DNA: TGCAGCGTTGAAGCGACAGGGAGGATCTATGGCTACACCTTC
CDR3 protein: CSVEATGRIYGYTF

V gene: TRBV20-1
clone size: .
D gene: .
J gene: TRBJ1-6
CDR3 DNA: TGCAGTGCTAGATCTCCCGGCGCCCAGCGATCGACTTCACCCCTCCACTTT
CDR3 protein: CSARSPGAQRSTSPLHF

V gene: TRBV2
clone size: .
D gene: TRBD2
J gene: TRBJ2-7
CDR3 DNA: TGTGCCAGCAGTGGGAGACTAGCTCGGTACGGAGGGTACGAGCAGTACTTC
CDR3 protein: CASSGRLARYGGYEQYF

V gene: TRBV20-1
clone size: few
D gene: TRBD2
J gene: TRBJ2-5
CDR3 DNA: TGCAGTGCTAGAGCTAGCGGGCCCCAAGAGACCCAGTACTTC
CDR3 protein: CSARASGPQETQYF

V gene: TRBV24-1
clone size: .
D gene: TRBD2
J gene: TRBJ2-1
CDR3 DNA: TGTGCCACCAGTGATCAGGGACTAGCGGGAAAAAATGAGCAGTTCTTC
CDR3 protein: CATSDQGLAGKNEQFF

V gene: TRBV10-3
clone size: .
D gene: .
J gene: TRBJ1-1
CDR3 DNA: TGTGCCATCAGTGCCAACGAGAACACTGAAGCTTTCTTT
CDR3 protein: CAISANENTEAFF

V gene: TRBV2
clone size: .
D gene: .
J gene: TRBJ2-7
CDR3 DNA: TGTGCCAGCAGTGCTAGACAGTCCTCCTACGAGCAGTACTTC
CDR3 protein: CASSARQSSYEQYF

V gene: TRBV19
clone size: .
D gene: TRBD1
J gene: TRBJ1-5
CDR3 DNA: TGTGCCAGTAGTATAGATCGAACGAGGGGGCTCGGCAATCAGCCCCAGCATTTT
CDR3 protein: CASSIDRTRGLGNQPQHF

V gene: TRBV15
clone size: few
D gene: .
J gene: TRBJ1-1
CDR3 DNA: TGTGCCACCAGCAGAGATCGACTTGCAAACACTGAAGCTTTCTTT
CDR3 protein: CATSRDRLANTEAFF

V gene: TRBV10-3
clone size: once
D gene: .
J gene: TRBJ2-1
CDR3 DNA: TGTGCCATCAGTTCTGGAACTTTGGGTGAGCAGTTCTTC
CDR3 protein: CAISSGTLGEQFF

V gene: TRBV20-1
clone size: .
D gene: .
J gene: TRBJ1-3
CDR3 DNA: TGCAGTGCGACGACATTCCCTGGAAACACCATATATTTT
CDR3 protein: CSATTFPGNTIYF

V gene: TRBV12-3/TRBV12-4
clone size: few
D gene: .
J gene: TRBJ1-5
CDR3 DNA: TGTGCCAGCAGTTTAGTAGGGAATCAGCCCCAGCATTTT
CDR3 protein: CASSLVGNQPQHF

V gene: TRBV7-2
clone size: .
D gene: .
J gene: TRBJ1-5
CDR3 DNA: TGTGCCAGCAGTTTAGTTAATCAGCCCCAGCATTTT
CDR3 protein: CASSLVNQPQHF

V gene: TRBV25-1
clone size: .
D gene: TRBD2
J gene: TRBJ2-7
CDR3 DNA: TGTGCCAGCAGCAGGACTAGCGGGTCCTACGAGCAGTACTTC
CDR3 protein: CASSRTSGSYEQYF

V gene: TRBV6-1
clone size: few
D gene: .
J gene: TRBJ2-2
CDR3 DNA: TGTGCCACTCAGAGGACCACCGGGGAGCTGTTTTTT
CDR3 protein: CATQRTTGELFF

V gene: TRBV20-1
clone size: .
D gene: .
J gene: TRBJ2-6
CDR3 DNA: TGCAGTGCTGAGCCCGAGACTGGGGCCAACGTCCTGACTTTC
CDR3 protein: CSAEPETGANVLTF

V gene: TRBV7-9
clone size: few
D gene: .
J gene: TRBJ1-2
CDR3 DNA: TGTGCCAGCAGCTTAGCCAAGGATGGCTACACCTTC
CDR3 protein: CASSLAKDGYTF

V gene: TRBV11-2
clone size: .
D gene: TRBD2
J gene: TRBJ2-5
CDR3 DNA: TGTGCCAGCAGCAGCCCTAGCGGCAAAAAAGAGACCCAGTACTTC
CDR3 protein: CASSSPSGKKETQYF

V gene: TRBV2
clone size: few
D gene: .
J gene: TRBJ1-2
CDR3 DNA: TGTGCCAGCACAAAGACAGATCACAGGTCCTATGGCTACACCTTC
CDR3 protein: CASTKTDHRSYGYTF

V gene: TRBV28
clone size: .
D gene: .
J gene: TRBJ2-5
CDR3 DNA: TGTGCCAGCAGGGTCAGGCAGCAAGAGACCCAGTACTTC
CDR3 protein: CASRVRQQETQYF

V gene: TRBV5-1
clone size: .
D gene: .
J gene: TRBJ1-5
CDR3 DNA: TGCGCCAGCAGCACCGGTACGGATCAGCCCCAGCATTTT
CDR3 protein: CASSTGTDQPQHF

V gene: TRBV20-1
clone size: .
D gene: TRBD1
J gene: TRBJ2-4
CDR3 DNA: TGCAGTGCTGGACAGGGGCTAGCCAAAAACATTCAGTACTTC
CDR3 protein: CSAGQGLAKNIQYF

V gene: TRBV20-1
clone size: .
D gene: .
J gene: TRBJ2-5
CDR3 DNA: TGCAGTGCTCCGGGGGCCCAGGGCTTCCAAGAGACCCAGTACTTC
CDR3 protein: CSAPGAQGFQETQYF

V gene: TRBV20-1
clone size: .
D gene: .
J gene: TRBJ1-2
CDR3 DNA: TGCAGTGCTAATCAACGGGACGGGGACTATGGCTACACCTTC
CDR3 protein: CSANQRDGDYGYTF

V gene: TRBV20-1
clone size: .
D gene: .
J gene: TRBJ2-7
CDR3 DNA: TGCAGTGCTACCGAGGAGGGCTGGTCCTACGAGCAGTACTTC
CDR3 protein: CSATEEGWSYEQYF

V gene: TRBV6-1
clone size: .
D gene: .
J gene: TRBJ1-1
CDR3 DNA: TGTGCCAGCAGTGAGCGGACGGGCCTGAACACTGAAGCTTTCTTT
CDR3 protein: CASSERTGLNTEAFF

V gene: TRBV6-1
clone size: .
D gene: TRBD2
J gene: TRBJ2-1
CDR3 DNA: TGTGCCAGCAGTGATGGAGTAGCGGGATTAAATGAGCAGTTCTTC
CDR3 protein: CASSDGVAGLNEQFF

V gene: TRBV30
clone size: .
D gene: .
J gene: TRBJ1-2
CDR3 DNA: TGTGCCTGGAGTGTTCAAATCGGAAGTTATGGCTACACCTTC
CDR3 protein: CAWSVQIGSYGYTF

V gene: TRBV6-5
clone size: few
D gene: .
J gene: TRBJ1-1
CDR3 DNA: TGTGCCAGCAGTTACGCGAGGGTTCTGGGAGTAACTGAAGCTTTCTTT
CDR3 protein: CASSYARVLGVTEAFF

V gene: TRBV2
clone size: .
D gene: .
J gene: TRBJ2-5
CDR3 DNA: TGTGCCAGCAGCGCCCAAGGGTGGGGGGAGACCCAGTACTTC
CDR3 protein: CASSAQGWGETQYF